The rows below give T cell receptor beta chains drawn from one sample of a study of beta chain features in type 1 diabetes. Libraries were prepared by immunoSEQ multiplex PCR; TCRdb keeps only in-frame clonotypes and omits some of them. The sample records some 350,000 clones, over 8.5% being singletons. Specimen: central memory CD4+ T cells from blood. The receptors were gathered from a man aged 30-40 years with type 1 diabetes. Both conserved end residues are trimmed from each CDR3. The order of the fields is V gene, CDR3 protein.

V gene: TRBV2
CDR3 protein: ASSLRDEKLF

V gene: TRBV11-2
CDR3 protein: ASSSLRDSTDTQY

V gene: TRBV19
CDR3 protein: ASRQPGQGEKLF

V gene: TRBV7-6
CDR3 protein: ASSSRPGGDTGELF

V gene: TRBV2
CDR3 protein: ASSDGGGWGREETQY

V gene: TRBV30
CDR3 protein: AWNKFEGQGDYGYT

V gene: TRBV7-2
CDR3 protein: ASSLGTGKNYEQY

V gene: TRBV6-1
CDR3 protein: ASSERPSGNTGELF

V gene: TRBV29-1
CDR3 protein: SVDKQGFTEAF

V gene: TRBV7-2
CDR3 protein: ASSSYATGGQYEQY

V gene: TRBV5-1
CDR3 protein: ASLTGPGGPQY

V gene: TRBV29-1
CDR3 protein: SAGAAFEAF

V gene: TRBV6-5
CDR3 protein: ASSYRGRGSYEQY

V gene: TRBV6-6
CDR3 protein: ASSNSGGGTGELF

V gene: TRBV7-8
CDR3 protein: ASSLSLRGSSYNEQF

V gene: TRBV13
CDR3 protein: ASRLTGASTDTQY

V gene: TRBV12-5
CDR3 protein: ASGTDRGWYNEQF

V gene: TRBV6-5
CDR3 protein: ASSWTSGKQF

V gene: TRBV7-8
CDR3 protein: ASSLDRGQDGYT

V gene: TRBV5-1
CDR3 protein: ASSLGRAASSYNEQF

V gene: TRBV7-3
CDR3 protein: ASSLNGAFTDTQY

V gene: TRBV2
CDR3 protein: ASVAALLDRGTF

V gene: TRBV4-3
CDR3 protein: ASSQALTSSYNEQF

V gene: TRBV6-5
CDR3 protein: AVRQGLAKNIQY

V gene: TRBV5-1
CDR3 protein: ASSLIQVTQETQY

V gene: TRBV28
CDR3 protein: ASSFQSGVDTEAF

V gene: TRBV28
CDR3 protein: ASTPAGTAVYEQY

V gene: TRBV18
CDR3 protein: ASSRRGNQETQY

V gene: TRBV11-2
CDR3 protein: ASSLGYGHSTYQPQH

V gene: TRBV7-9
CDR3 protein: ASSLQWGVNQPQH

V gene: TRBV7-2
CDR3 protein: ASSLQGNQPQH

V gene: TRBV7-2
CDR3 protein: ASSRRTGTAVEQY

V gene: TRBV25-1
CDR3 protein: ASKAGPFYNEQF

V gene: TRBV30
CDR3 protein: AWSAGQGYNEQF

V gene: TRBV2
CDR3 protein: ASSQDSGSYEQY

V gene: TRBV7-2
CDR3 protein: ASSTDRGVARGYT

V gene: TRBV6-1
CDR3 protein: ASGYLASSYNEQF

V gene: TRBV9
CDR3 protein: ASSVDVLTYEQY

V gene: TRBV23-1
CDR3 protein: ASSHGGDYTEAF

V gene: TRBV7-2
CDR3 protein: ASSLGSGDSQPQH